The 26 T cell receptor beta chains below all came from one sample that was sequenced in a study of CD8 T cells in ankylosing spondylitis. TCRdb reanalysed the 5' RACE reads using MiXCR and keeps one entry per CDR3 protein. This table holds 150,000 to 200,000 distinct CDR3 sequences, roughly 13% found once. Sequenced sample: blood, either unsorted or a sorted T cell fraction (not recorded which). The source is a female donor with ankylosing spondylitis or in good health (not recorded which).

This clonotype was found many times. The chain combines TRBV30 with TRBJ2-5; possible D gene TRBD2, 6 bases. V lost 3 bases and J lost 4, with 9 bases in between. From germline, CDR1 is GTSNPN and CDR2 SVGIG (reference sequence). This CDR3 comprises 12 residues. CDR3 bases: TGTGCCTGGAGGGGCGGGGTAGAGACCCAGTACTTC. Amino acid sequence: CAWRGGVETQYF.

This clonotype was seen a handful of times. V is TRBV4-1 and J is TRBJ2-1, with D tentatively TRBD1 (6 bases). Germline lookup yields CDR1 MGHRA and CDR2 YSYEKL. V was shortened by 4 bases and J by 2 bases, with 15 bases between the two germline ends. The CDR3 length is 16 residues. The CDR3 sequence: CASSPPVGAAYNEQFF. For the CDR3, the DNA is TGCGCCAGCAGCCCCCCTGTGGGGGCCGCCTACAATGAGCAGTTCTTC.

This clonotype was observed at least ten times. The rearrangement joins TRBV7-3 to TRBJ1-1; D call uncertain. Germline loops: CDR1 SGHTA, CDR2 FQGTGA. The CDR3 sequence is 14 residues long. Trimming stripped 2 bases from V and 2 bases from J, with 9 bases between. The CDR3 here is CASSLVGSNTEAFF. CDR3 DNA: TGTGCCAGCAGCTTAGTGGGGTCTAACACTGAAGCTTTCTTT.

In this sample, this clonotype turned up many times. The chain carries TRBV29-1 and TRBJ2-7; 9 nucleotides agree with TRBD1. Trimming cost V 7 bases and J 5 bases; bases outside gene matches: 9. The CDR3 consists of 13 residues. The germline gives CDR1 SQVTM, CDR2 ANQGSEA. The CDR3 here is CSAATQGANEQYF. DNA of the CDR3: TGCAGCGCGGCTACACAGGGGGCCAACGAGCAGTACTTC.

This clonotype was seen more than once but under ten times. The genes are TRBV24-1 and TRBJ1-2; D gene unclear. V was shortened by 0 bases and J by 8 bases, with 3 bases between the two germline ends. The CDR3 totals 11 residues. Per germline, CDR1 KGHDR and CDR2 SFDVKD. The CDR3 region has the DNA TGTGCCACCAGTGATTTGCTCGGCTACACCTTC. It specifies CATSDLLGYTF.

About this clonotype itself: A much bigger clone sits one base away, suggesting this may be a read error. The rearrangement joins TRBV7-2 to TRBJ2-4; D is perhaps TRBD2 (7 bases). The CDR3 loop spans 16 amino acids. With 0 bases removed from V and 4 bases from J, the gap between germline ends came to 13 bases. In germline, CDR1 is SGHTA, CDR2 FQGNSA. In DNA, the CDR3 is TGTGCCAGCAGCTTAGCGGGAGGGACATTGAAAAACATTCAGTACTTC. It yields the protein CASSLAGGTLKNIQYF.

This clonotype was counted ten times or more. This chain links TRBV20-1 with TRBJ1-1; D ambiguous. The V end was cut by 6 bases, the J end by 6 bases, with 11 bases between. The CDR3 runs 11 residues. CDR1 DFQATT and CDR2 SNEGSKA come from the germline V gene (reference sequence). The CDR3 sequence is CSAHGLAEAFF. The CDR3 bases are TGCAGTGCGCACGGCTTAGCTGAAGCTTTCTTT.

This clonotype was counted many times. CDR3 sequence: CALQGGSVPDTQYF. The CDR3 DNA reads TGTGCCTTACAAGGCGGGAGTGTCCCAGATACGCAGTATTTT. The rearrangement links TRBV2 to TRBJ2-3; 7 bases line up with TRBD2. The CDR3 is made up of 14 amino acids. Per the germline V gene, CDR1 is SNHLY and CDR2 is FYNNEI. The junction had 12 bases not matched to a gene; V was cut back by 11 bases and J by 4 bases.

This clonotype was observed many times. The chain couples TRBV29-1 to TRBJ2-1; 8 bases line up with TRBD2. The CDR3 is 17 residues long. The V gene end was trimmed by 1 base and the J gene end by 6 bases; junction bases not matched to a gene: 14. Germline V CDR1 and CDR2: SQVTM, ANQGSEA. The CDR3 coding sequence is TGCAGCGTTGAAGGATCCCCCACGGGAGGGGGAGGCAATGAGCAGTTCTTC. Protein sequence: CSVEGSPTGGGGNEQFF.

J is TRBJ1-5 and V is TRBV7-3; 12 bases map to TRBD1. This CDR3 comprises 17 residues. Germline V gene sequence: CDR1 SGHTA, CDR2 FQGTGA. Germline trimming cut 5 bases from V and 7 bases from J; bases unmatched to any gene: 12. The CDR3 spells CASSTHPGQGARQPQHF. DNA of the CDR3: TGTGCCAGCAGCACGCACCCGGGACAGGGGGCCCGACAGCCCCAGCATTTT.

This clonotype appeared many times. The gene calls are TRBV7-9 and TRBJ2-5; 11 bases are a match to TRBD2. The CDR3 consists of 16 residues. The trim removed 4 bases at V and 1 base at J, leaving 5 bases unmatched. Germline CDR1 is SEHNR and CDR2 is FQNEAQ (reference sequence). In nucleotides, the CDR3 is TGTGCCAGCAGCTCGGGACTAGCGGCGCCCCAAGAGACCCAGTACTTC. This gives the protein CASSSGLAAPQETQYF.

Many counts were recorded for this clonotype. The chain links TRBV7-9 to TRBJ1-4; a possible D gene is TRBD1 (6 bases). Germline V lookup: CDR1 SEHNR, CDR2 FQNEAQ (reference sequence). This CDR3 has 15 residues. Trimming shortened V by 2 bases and J by 3 bases, and 10 bases separated the two germline ends. CDR3 nucleotides: TGTGCCAGCAGCTTAACAGGGATGTCTAATGAAAAACTGTTTTTT. Residues: CASSLTGMSNEKLFF.

This clonotype was observed at least ten times. This CDR3 reads CASSRQRGAGGYTF. CDR3 in DNA: TGTGCCAGCAGCCGCCAGAGGGGGGCGGGAGGCTACACCTTC. The rearrangement uses TRBV7-2 and TRBJ1-2, with D tentatively TRBD1 (6 bases). The germline V gene has CDR1 SGHTA and CDR2 FQGNSA. The CDR3 is 14 amino acids. V dropped 5 bases and J dropped 8 bases, with 18 bases sitting between them.

A word on this clonotype: This may arise from a read error, as a much more abundant clone is one base away. The chain is built from TRBV28 and TRBJ1-4; D may be TRBD1 (6 bases). The germline CDR1 and CDR2 sequences are MDHEN and SYDVKM. Trimming stripped 3 bases from V and 10 bases from J, with 15 bases between. This CDR3 comprises 14 residues. CDR3 DNA: TGTGCCAGCAGTTTCACAGGGCCTTTTGGAAAACTGTTTTTT. Translated: CASSFTGPFGKLFF. The complete variable domain, with remaining parts taken from reference TRBV28 and TRBJ1-4, reads DVKVTQSSRYLVKRTGEKVFLECVQDMDHENMFWYRQDPGLGLRLIYFSYDVKMKEKGDIPEGYSVSREKKERFSLILESASTNQTSMYLCASSFTGPFGKLFFGSGTQLSVL.

The chain employs TRBV5-6 and TRBJ2-2; D may be TRBD1 or TRBD2 (5 bases each). The CDR3 has 16 amino acids. CDR1 is SGHDT and CDR2 is YYEEEE in the germline V gene. Trimming left V 1 base short and J 6 bases short, with 16 bases between. CDR3 in DNA: TGTGCCAGCAGCTTGTCAATGGGGGACGTTGCCGGGGAGCTGTTTTTT. Its protein is CASSLSMGDVAGELFF. Full variable domain (rest looked up from reference TRBV5-6 and TRBJ2-2): DAGVTQSPTHLIKTRGQQVTLRCSPKSGHDTVSWYQQALGQGPQFIFQYYEEEERQRGNFPDRFSGHQFPNYSSELNVNALLLGDSALYLCASSLSMGDVAGELFFGEGSRLTVL.

This clonotype came up many times. This chain uses TRBV20-1 with TRBJ2-3; 7 nucleotides match TRBD2. V was clipped by 5 bases and J by 2 bases; unmatched bases: 7. This CDR3 has 14 residues. Germline V CDR1 and CDR2: DFQATT, SNEGSKA (reference sequence). CDR3 residues: CSAVSSGNTDTQYF. The CDR3 bases are TGCAGTGCTGTCTCTAGCGGAAACACAGATACGCAGTATTTT.

This clonotype has more than one count but fewer than ten. J is TRBJ2-1 and V is TRBV20-1, with D perhaps assigned TRBD1 or TRBD2 (6 bases each). CDR1 and CDR2 (germline): DFQATT, SNEGSKA (reference sequence). V was clipped by 3 bases and J by 4 bases, with 16 bases between them. CDR3 length: 15 amino acids. The CDR3 is CSASVDSGAYNEQFF. The CDR3 DNA reads TGCAGTGCTAGTGTCGATTCGGGGGCTTACAATGAGCAGTTCTTC.

This clonotype appeared a few times. The gene calls are TRBV3-1 and TRBJ2-7, with no clear D. Germline values: CDR1 LGHDT, CDR2 YNNKEL (reference sequence). V lost 1 base, J lost 6 bases, and 13 bases lay in between. The CDR3 loop spans 14 amino acids. DNA of the CDR3: TGTGCCAGCAGCCAAGGTCTTGGGTACGCCGAGCAGTACTTC. This translates into CASSQGLGYAEQYF.

This clonotype was counted between two and nine times. V usage is TRBV24-1 and J usage is TRBJ2-5; TRBD1 or TRBD2 may be the D gene (5 bases each). This CDR3 spans 15 amino acids. The ends were cut back, 3 bases at V and 4 bases at J, with 14 bases in the middle. Germline V gives CDR1 KGHDR, CDR2 SFDVKD. Written as DNA, the CDR3 is TGTGCCACCAGTGATCCCCTCGGGGCAGCAGAGACCCAGTACTTC. Translation gives CATSDPLGAAETQYF.

In this sample, this clonotype turned up many times. The V gene is TRBV5-5, the J gene TRBJ1-1, with 8 bases lining up with TRBD1. The CDR3 has 12 amino acids. V dropped 3 bases and J dropped 5; count of bases not matched to a gene: 0. From germline, CDR1 is SGHKS and CDR2 YYEKEE (reference sequence). The DNA of the CDR3 is TGTGCCAGCAGCTGGACAGGGACTGAAGCTTTCTTT. It specifies CASSWTGTEAFF.

Concerning this clonotype: This may stem from a read error, because a much larger clone lies one nucleotide away. This chain uses TRBV20-1 with TRBJ2-1; unclear D gene. Germline V CDR1 and CDR2: DFQATT, SNEGSKA (reference sequence). The CDR3 extends over 11 amino acids. CDR3 sequence: CSASLHNGQFF. The CDR3 bases are TGCAGTGCTAGCCTCCACAATGGGCAGTTCTTC.

Many counts were recorded for this clonotype. This chain joins TRBV4-2 and TRBJ1-1; D possibly corresponds to TRBD1 (6 bases). V lost 0 bases to trimming and J lost 3 bases, with 17 bases between them. Germline V gene sequence: CDR1 LGHNA, CDR2 YNFKEQ. The CDR3 spans 17 residues. The CDR3 loop reads CASSQEKMTGGHTEAFF. As DNA, the CDR3 is TGTGCCAGCAGCCAAGAAAAAATGACTGGGGGGCACACTGAAGCTTTCTTT.

This clonotype appeared a single time. The CDR3 sequence is CATSDGGGGSYEQYF. The CDR3 DNA is TGTGCCACCAGTGACGGCGGGGGAGGTTCCTACGAGCAGTACTTC. The V gene is TRBV24-1, the J gene TRBJ2-7; 7 bases align to TRBD2. CDR3 size: 15 residues. Trimming cost V 4 bases and J 1 base; bases outside gene matches: 6. Per the germline V gene, CDR1 is KGHDR and CDR2 is SFDVKD.

This clonotype appeared many times. This sequence joins TRBV4-3 and TRBJ2-3; D perhaps matches TRBD1 (5 bases). V lost 3 bases and J 5 bases, leaving 9 bases between the germline ends. The CDR3 loop spans 13 amino acids. Germline V gives CDR1 LGHNA, CDR2 YSLEER. The CDR3 DNA reads as TGCGCCAGCAGCCACCTAAGGGGAGATACGCAGTATTTT. As protein: CASSHLRGDTQYF.

This clonotype was seen at least ten times. The chain has TRBV15 and TRBJ2-7; 8 nucleotides agree with TRBD2. In germline, CDR1 is LNHNV, CDR2 YYDKDF (reference sequence). Losses at the gene ends were 5 bases for V and 0 bases for J; bases not matched to a gene: 6. This CDR3 has 15 amino acids. The CDR3 reads CATSEGGGTSYEQYF. For the CDR3, the DNA is TGTGCCACCAGCGAGGGCGGGGGGACCTCCTACGAGCAGTACTTC.

There are many counts of this clonotype. V is TRBV7-9 and J is TRBJ1-1; D is unresolved. V shed 2 bases and J shed 3 bases, with 4 bases lying between them. The CDR3 loop spans 12 amino acids. CDR1 SEHNR and CDR2 FQNEAQ come from the germline V gene (reference sequence). This chain's CDR3 is CASSLRYTEAFF. CDR3 coding DNA: TGTGCCAGCAGCTTACGGTACACTGAAGCTTTCTTT.